Here is one TCR beta chain with its context. The record originates from a study of blood T cell repertoires in COVID-19. Overall study: T cells, B-cell-depleted T cells, or PBMCs supplied cDNA or gDNA.

In the original processing: Amplification of reference gene primers was used by the study to estimate nucleated cell counts. Method: immunoSEQ multiplex PCR; TCRdb's copy keeps in-frame clones and lacks some. V, J and clone size are those of that table, while D and trimming were read from the DNA. The sample records more than 50,000 clones, approximately 90% being singletons. The V gene's germline CDR1 is MDHEN and CDR2 SYDVKM. V dropped 4 bases and J dropped 3; count of bases not matched to a gene: 13. The CDR3 totals 17 residues. The sequenced sample consisted of peripheral blood. The TCR originated in a human donor in a cohort sampled during active COVID-19. The J gene is TRBJ2-7, the V gene TRBV28, with 9 bases identical to TRBD1. This CDR3 is CASSSEQGARGLYEQYF. The CDR3 nucleotides are TGTGCCAGCAGTTCGGAACAGGGGGCGCGGGGCCTCTACGAGCAGTACTTC.